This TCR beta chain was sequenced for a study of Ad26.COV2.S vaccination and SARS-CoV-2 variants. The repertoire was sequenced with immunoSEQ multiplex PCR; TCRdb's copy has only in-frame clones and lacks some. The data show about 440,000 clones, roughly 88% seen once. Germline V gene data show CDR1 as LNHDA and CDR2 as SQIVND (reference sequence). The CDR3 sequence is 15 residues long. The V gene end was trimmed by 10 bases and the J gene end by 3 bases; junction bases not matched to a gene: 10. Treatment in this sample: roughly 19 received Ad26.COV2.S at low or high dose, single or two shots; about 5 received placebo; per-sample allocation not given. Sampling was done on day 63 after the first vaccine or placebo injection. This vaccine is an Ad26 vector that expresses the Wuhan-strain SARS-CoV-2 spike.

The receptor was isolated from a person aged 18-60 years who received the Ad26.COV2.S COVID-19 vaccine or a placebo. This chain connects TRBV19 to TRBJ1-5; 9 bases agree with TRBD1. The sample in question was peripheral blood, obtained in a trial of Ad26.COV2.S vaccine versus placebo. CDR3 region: CATRGTGWPNQPQHF. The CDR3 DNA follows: TGTGCCACCCGGGGGACAGGGTGGCCCAATCAGCCCCAGCATTTT.